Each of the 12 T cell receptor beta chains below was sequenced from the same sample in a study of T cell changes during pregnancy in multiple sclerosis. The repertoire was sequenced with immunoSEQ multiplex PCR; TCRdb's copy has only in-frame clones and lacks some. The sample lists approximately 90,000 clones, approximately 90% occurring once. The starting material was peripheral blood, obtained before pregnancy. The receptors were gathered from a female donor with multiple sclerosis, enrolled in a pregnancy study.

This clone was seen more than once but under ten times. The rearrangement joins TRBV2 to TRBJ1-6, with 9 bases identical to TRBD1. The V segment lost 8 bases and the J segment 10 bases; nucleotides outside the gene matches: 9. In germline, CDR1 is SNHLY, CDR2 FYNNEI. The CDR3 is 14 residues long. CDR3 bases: TGTGCCAGCCAGGGACAGGGAGAATACTCACCCCTCCACTTT. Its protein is CASQGQGEYSPLHF.

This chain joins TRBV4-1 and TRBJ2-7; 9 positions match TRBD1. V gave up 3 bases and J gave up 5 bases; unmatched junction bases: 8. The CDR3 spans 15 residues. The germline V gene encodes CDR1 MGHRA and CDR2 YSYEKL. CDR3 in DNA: TGCGCCAGCAGCCAGCCCGGGACAGGGAGGGACGAGCAGTACTTC. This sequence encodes CASSQPGTGRDEQYF.

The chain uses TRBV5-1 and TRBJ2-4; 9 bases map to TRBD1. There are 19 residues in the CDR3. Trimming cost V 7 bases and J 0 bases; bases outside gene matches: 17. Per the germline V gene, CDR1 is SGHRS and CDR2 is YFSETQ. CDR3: CASAPGGDRVVEAKNIQYF. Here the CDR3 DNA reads TGCGCCAGCGCCCCTGGTGGGGACAGGGTAGTCGAAGCCAAAAACATTCAGTACTTC.

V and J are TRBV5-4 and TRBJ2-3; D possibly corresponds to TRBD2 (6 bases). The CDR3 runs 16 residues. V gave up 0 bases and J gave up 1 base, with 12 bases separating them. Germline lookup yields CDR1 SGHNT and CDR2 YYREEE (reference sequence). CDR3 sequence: CASSLAGGVGTDTQYF. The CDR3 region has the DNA TGTGCCAGCAGCTTGGCCGGAGGGGTCGGCACAGATACGCAGTATTTT.

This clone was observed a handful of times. DNA of the CDR3: TGTGCCAGTAGTATAGCCAGGGGAGCCGGAAACACCATATATTTT. This translates into CASSIARGAGNTIYF. J is TRBJ1-3 and V is TRBV19, with D possibly TRBD1 on 6 matching bases. The CDR3 spans 15 residues. CDR1 and CDR2 (germline): LNHDA, SQIVND (reference sequence). Trimming left V 1 base short and J 4 bases short, with 11 bases between.

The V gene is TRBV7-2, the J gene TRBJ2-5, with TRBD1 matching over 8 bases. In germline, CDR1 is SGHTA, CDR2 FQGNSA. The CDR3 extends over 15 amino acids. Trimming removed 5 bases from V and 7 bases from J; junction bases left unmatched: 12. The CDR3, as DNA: TGTGCCAGCAGCGGGCCGGGACAGGTCCCCTGGACCCAGTACTTC. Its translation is CASSGPGQVPWTQYF.

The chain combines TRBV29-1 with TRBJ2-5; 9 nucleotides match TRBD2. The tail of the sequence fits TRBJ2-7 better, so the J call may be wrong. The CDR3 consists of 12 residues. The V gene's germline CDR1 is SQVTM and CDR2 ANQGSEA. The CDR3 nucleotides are TGCAGCGCCGCCGGGACTAGCTCCGAGCAGTACTTC. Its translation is CSAAGTSSEQYF.

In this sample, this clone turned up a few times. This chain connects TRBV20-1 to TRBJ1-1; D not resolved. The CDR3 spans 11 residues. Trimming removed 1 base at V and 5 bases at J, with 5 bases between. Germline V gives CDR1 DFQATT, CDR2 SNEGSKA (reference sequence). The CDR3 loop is CSARGQTEAFF. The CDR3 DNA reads TGCAGTGCTAGAGGTCAGACTGAAGCTTTCTTT.

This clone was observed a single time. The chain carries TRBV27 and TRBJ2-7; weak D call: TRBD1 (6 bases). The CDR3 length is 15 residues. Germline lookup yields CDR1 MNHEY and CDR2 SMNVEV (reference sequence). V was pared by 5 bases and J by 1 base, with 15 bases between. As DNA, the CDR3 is TGTGCCAGCAGTCCAAGATGGCAGGGGTCCTACGAGCAGTACTTC. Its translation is CASSPRWQGSYEQYF.

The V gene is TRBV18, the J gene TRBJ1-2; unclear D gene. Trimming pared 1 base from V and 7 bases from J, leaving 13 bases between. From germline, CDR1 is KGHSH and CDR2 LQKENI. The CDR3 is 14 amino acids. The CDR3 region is CASSPQEIRVGYTF. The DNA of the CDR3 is TGTGCCAGCTCACCACAAGAAATTAGAGTTGGCTACACCTTC.

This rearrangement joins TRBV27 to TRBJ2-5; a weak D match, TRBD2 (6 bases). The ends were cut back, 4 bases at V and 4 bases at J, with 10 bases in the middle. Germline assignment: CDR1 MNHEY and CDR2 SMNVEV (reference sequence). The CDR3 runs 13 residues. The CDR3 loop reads CASSWRDGETQYF. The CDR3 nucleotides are TGTGCCAGCAGTTGGCGGGACGGAGAGACCCAGTACTTC.

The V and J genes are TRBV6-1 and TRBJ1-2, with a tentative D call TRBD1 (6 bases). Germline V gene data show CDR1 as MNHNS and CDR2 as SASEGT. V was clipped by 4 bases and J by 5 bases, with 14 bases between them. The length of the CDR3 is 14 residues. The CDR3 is CASSVYGQSYGYTF. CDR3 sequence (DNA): TGTGCCAGCAGTGTCTATGGACAGTCTTATGGCTACACCTTC.